The T cell receptor (beta chain) under discussion was sequenced for a study of T cell responses to AZD1222 COVID-19 vaccine. Study-wide points: Baseline serology detected seropositivity in only a handful of AZD1222 recipients. Donors were largely white British and mainly female; clonal diversity was possibly underestimated. At 160-218 and 743-854, vaccine-associated CD4 TCRs were dominant, and they spanned spike.

The V gene's germline CDR1 is ENHRY and CDR2 SYGVKD. The J segment lost 3 bases and the V segment lost 4 bases, leaving 6 bases of the junction unmatched. CDR3 length: 14 amino acids. Second-dose intervals near 4 or 12 weeks were combined. TCRdb's table, derived via immunoSEQ multiplex PCR, lists solely in-frame clones and lacks some. The table includes approximately 150,000 clones, 90% detected once. Points on this clone: Its antigen is still unknown.

The V call is TRBV10-3, the J call TRBJ2-7; TRBD2 aligns across 7 bases. The receptor was isolated from an adult who received the AZD1222 COVID-19 vaccine. The sequencing here drew on peripheral blood, taken 28 days after the second AZD1222 dose. Here the CDR3 DNA reads TGTGCCATCAGTGCTGGGGGGGTGGACTACGAGCAGTACTTC. Its translation is CAISAGGVDYEQYF.